This T cell receptor beta chain was sequenced in a study of blood T cell repertoires in COVID-19. About the study: The United States, Italy and Spain supplied acute and convalescent COVID-19 samples. From T cells, B-cell-depleted T cells, or PBMCs came the material, which was cDNA or gDNA.

The data were produced by immunoSEQ multiplex PCR, yet TCRdb's version contains in-frame clones alone and is incomplete. The data hold about 110,000 clones, with 65% to 90% observed a single time. V trimming: 0 bases; J trimming: 0 bases; junction bases outside the gene matches: 2. The CDR3 extends over 16 amino acids. CDR1 is MRHNA, CDR2 SNTAGT, per germline. The sample taken for sequencing was peripheral blood. The TCR was taken from a woman aged 80 or older with active or convalescent COVID-19. This sequence joins TRBV6-4 and TRBJ2-1; 7 nucleotides agree with TRBD2. The CDR3 region is CASSDSGGTSYNEQFF. CDR3 in DNA: TGTGCCAGCAGTGACTCGGGGGGGACCTCCTACAATGAGCAGTTCTTC.